These 26 T cell receptor beta chains were all obtained from the same sample, sequenced in a study of early T cells in non-severe SARS-CoV-2 infection. Using its own MiXCR run on the 5' RACE reads, TCRdb lists one record per CDR3 protein. The sample gives about 110,000 distinct CDR3 sequences, roughly an eighth of which show up once; approximately 3.5% is in the top ten. Sequencing was performed on whole blood, taken at baseline. The receptors were gathered from an adult who was a healthcare worker with PCR-confirmed SARS-CoV-2 infection or an uninfected control (not recorded which).

This clonotype was found a few times. The chain carries TRBV2 and TRBJ2-7; TRBD1 matches at 7 bases. The CDR3 is made up of 13 amino acids. CDR1 and CDR2 from the germline V gene are SNHLY and FYNNEI. The junction had 6 bases not matched to a gene; V was cut back by 8 bases and J by 2 bases. CDR3 sequence reads: CASRRTGPYEQYF. CDR3 in DNA: TGTGCCAGCCGTAGGACAGGACCCTACGAGCAGTACTTC.

At least ten counts were recorded for this clonotype. The chain has TRBV13 and TRBJ2-7; weak D call: TRBD2 (6 bases). The CDR3 is 15 amino acids. Germline V gives CDR1 PRHDT, CDR2 FYEKMQ (reference sequence). Trimming removed 1 base from V and 11 bases from J, with 21 bases in between. This CDR3 is CASSLAGGVRGGKYF. The CDR3, as DNA: TGTGCCAGCAGCTTAGCTGGGGGAGTCCGTGGAGGGAAGTACTTC.

This clonotype turned up a few times. One junction end disagrees with the germline gene, perhaps due to a read error. The V and J genes are TRBV7-2 and TRBJ2-1, with no clear D. The CDR3 length is 8 residues. Germline V gene lookup returns CDR1 SGHTA and CDR2 FQGNSA. CDR3 coding DNA: TGTGCCAGCACCAACGAGGTCTTC. This gives the protein CASTNEVF.

This clonotype has a handful of counts. This chain links TRBV29-1 with TRBJ1-1; TRBD1 agrees at 7 bases. The CDR3 is made up of 13 amino acids. The J segment lost 0 bases and the V segment lost 6 bases, leaving 4 bases of the junction unmatched. From germline, CDR1 is SQVTM and CDR2 ANQGSEA. The CDR3 reads CSVAGQLNTEAFF. CDR3 nucleotides: TGCAGCGTGGCGGGACAGCTGAACACTGAAGCTTTCTTT.

This clonotype has more than one count but fewer than ten. The rearrangement joins TRBV5-1 to TRBJ1-6, with D perhaps TRBD1 (5 bases). The V gene lost 4 bases and the J gene lost 6 bases, with 11 bases spanning the gap. This CDR3 has 14 residues. Per the germline V gene, CDR1 is SGHRS and CDR2 is YFSETQ. The CDR3 nucleotides are TGCGCCAGCAGCAAAGACCAGGGTAATTCACCCCTCCACTTT. This gives the protein CASSKDQGNSPLHF.

The gene calls are TRBV24-1 and TRBJ1-3; D gene unclear. Germline values: CDR1 KGHDR, CDR2 SFDVKD. This CDR3 contains 14 residues. V lost 7 bases and J lost 0, with 9 bases in between. CDR3 loop: CATSDGISGNTIYF. CDR3 in DNA: TGTGCCACCAGCGACGGGATCTCTGGAAACACCATATATTTT.

The V and J genes are TRBV29-1 and TRBJ1-1, with 12 bases matching TRBD1. With 4 bases clipped from V and 5 bases from J, the junction kept 11 bases outside the gene matches. This CDR3 spans 16 amino acids. CDR1 and CDR2 from the germline V gene are SQVTM and ANQGSEA. The DNA for the CDR3 is TGCAGCGTTGCGGATCCGGGACAGGGGGCGCGGACTGAAGCTTTCTTT. Translating it yields CSVADPGQGARTEAFF. Combining the CDR3 with reference TRBV29-1 and TRBJ1-1 gives the whole variable domain SAVISQKPSRDICQRGTSLTIQCQVDSQVTMMFWYRQQPGQSLTLIATANQGSEATYESGFVIDKFPISRPNLTFSTLTVSNMSPEDSSIYLCSVADPGQGARTEAFFGQGTRLTVV.

The genes are TRBV6-6 and TRBJ2-6; the D gene is possibly TRBD1 (5 bases). Trimming removed 5 bases at V and 0 bases at J, with 8 bases between. Germline values: CDR1 MNHNY, CDR2 SVGAGI (reference sequence). The CDR3 has 15 amino acids. The CDR3 DNA sequence: TGTGCCAGCAGTCGACAGAGCTCTGGGGCCAACGTCCTGACTTTC. Its protein product is CASSRQSSGANVLTF.

This clonotype was counted a few times. This rearrangement joins TRBV18 to TRBJ2-7, with D possibly being TRBD1 (5 bases). V was pared by 0 bases and J by 2 bases, with 8 bases between. This CDR3 is 14 amino acids long. The V gene's germline CDR1 is KGHSH and CDR2 LQKENI. CDR3 DNA sequence: TGTGCCAGCTCACCACCCAGGGAAGCCTACGAGCAGTACTTC. Protein product: CASSPPREAYEQYF.

V usage is TRBV12-3 or TRBV12-4 and J usage is TRBJ1-2, with TRBD1 as a possible D gene (5 bases). Deletions cut 5 bases from V and 4 bases from J, with 14 bases between. The CDR3 contains 14 residues. The CDR3 DNA is TGTGCCAGCAGTATTTTCAGGGTGGGCTATGGCTACACCTTC. It translates to CASSIFRVGYGYTF.

The rearrangement links TRBV12-3 or TRBV12-4 to TRBJ2-1; 8 positions agree with TRBD1. V shed 1 base and J 10 bases; nucleotides not matched to a gene: 6. The CDR3 sequence is 14 residues long. The CDR3 is CASSLGQGMGEQFF. The DNA of the CDR3 is TGTGCCAGCAGTTTAGGACAGGGGATGGGGGAGCAGTTCTTC.

This clonotype was found many times. V is TRBV28 and J is TRBJ2-7, with D possibly being TRBD2 (6 bases). The germline gives CDR1 MDHEN, CDR2 SYDVKM. Trimming stripped 4 bases from V and 4 bases from J, with 14 bases between. The CDR3 contains 14 residues. Here the CDR3 DNA reads TGTGCCAGCAGTTCGTTAGCGGAGGAATACGAGCAGTACTTC. As protein: CASSSLAEEYEQYF.

The table lists this clonotype with many counts. CDR3 sequence (DNA): TGTGCCAGTAGTGCAGACCTCGTTAGCAATCAGCCCCAGCATTTT. Encoded protein: CASSADLVSNQPQHF. This chain links TRBV19 with TRBJ1-5; D is unclear. Germline lookup yields CDR1 LNHDA and CDR2 SQIVND (reference sequence). V was shortened by 5 bases and J by 0 bases, with 11 bases between the two germline ends. The CDR3 runs 15 residues.

This clonotype was seen a handful of times. The rearrangement joins TRBV2 to TRBJ2-4, with a tentative D call TRBD2 (7 bases). The CDR3 is 14 amino acids. The ends were cut back, 11 bases at V and 6 bases at J, with 20 bases in the middle. The germline CDR1 and CDR2 sequences are SNHLY and FYNNEI. For the CDR3, the DNA is TGTGCCCAAGAGAAGGGGGGGCCCGGAAACATTCAGTACTTC. Protein: CAQEKGGPGNIQYF.

The table lists this clonotype with a few counts. The chain couples TRBV28 to TRBJ2-3; 9 nucleotides match TRBD2. V trimming: 7 bases; J trimming: 2 bases; junction bases outside the gene matches: 4. The CDR3 consists of 14 residues. Germline lookup yields CDR1 MDHEN and CDR2 SYDVKM. Written as DNA, the CDR3 is TGTGCCAGCAAGTCTAGCGGGAACACAGATACGCAGTATTTT. Its translation is CASKSSGNTDTQYF.

The chain carries TRBV6-6 and TRBJ2-1; a weak D match, TRBD1 (6 bases). V lost 2 bases, J lost 8 bases, and 22 bases lay in between. This CDR3 contains 17 residues. The germline V gene encodes CDR1 MNHNY and CDR2 SVGAGI (reference sequence). CDR3: CASSYPGDRLEDDEQFF. The DNA of the CDR3 is TGTGCCAGCAGTTACCCGGGCGACAGGTTGGAGGATGATGAGCAGTTCTTC.

This clonotype was seen repeatedly, ten times or more. This sequence joins TRBV11-3 and TRBJ1-4; the D gene is possibly TRBD1 (5 bases). V was clipped by 3 bases and J by 7 bases, with 9 bases between them. This CDR3 spans 13 amino acids. CDR1 SGHNT and CDR2 YENEEA come from the germline V gene. The CDR3 DNA sequence: TGTGCCAGCAGCTTGGGGACCGGTGAAAAACTGTTTTTT. As protein: CASSLGTGEKLFF.

This clonotype appeared many times. CDR3 protein: CASRGDRLNTEAFF. The CDR3 bases are TGTGCCAGCAGGGGAGACAGATTGAACACTGAAGCTTTCTTT. The rearrangement links TRBV12-3 or TRBV12-4 to TRBJ1-1; D might be TRBD1 (5 bases). Trimming took 6 bases from V and 0 from J, leaving 11 bases between them. The CDR3 has 14 amino acids.

This clonotype occurred many times. The V and J genes are TRBV20-1 and TRBJ2-1, with D unresolved. Per the germline V gene, CDR1 is DFQATT and CDR2 is SNEGSKA (reference sequence). V lost 2 bases and J 2 bases, leaving 7 bases between the germline ends. There are 13 residues in the CDR3. This CDR3 reads CSARKGAYNEQFF. CDR3 bases: TGCAGTGCTAGAAAGGGCGCCTACAATGAGCAGTTCTTC.

The V and J genes are TRBV3-1 and TRBJ1-4, with 10 bases that match TRBD1. With 4 bases clipped from V and 5 bases from J, the junction kept 4 bases outside the gene matches. CDR3 size: 15 residues. Germline CDR1 is LGHDT and CDR2 is YNNKEL (reference sequence). As DNA, the CDR3 is TGTGCCAGCAGCCCCGGGGACAGGGGAAATGAAAAACTGTTTTTT. Translating gives CASSPGDRGNEKLFF.

The chain carries TRBV24-1 and TRBJ1-2; no definite D call. The V end lost 4 bases, the J end lost 4 bases, and 6 bases lay between the germline ends. The CDR3 is 12 residues long. Germline CDR1 is KGHDR and CDR2 is SFDVKD. The CDR3 DNA reads as TGTGCCACCAGTGAAGGGATCTATGGCTACACCTTC. It is translated as CATSEGIYGYTF.

This clonotype was picked up many times. The V call is TRBV5-1, the J call TRBJ1-3, with unresolved D. The V gene lost 0 bases and the J gene lost 7 bases, with 14 bases spanning the gap. The CDR3 is 15 amino acids. The germline V gene encodes CDR1 SGHRS and CDR2 YFSETQ. The CDR3 DNA is TGCGCCAGCAGCTTGGAGACTACTCAAGGGAACACCATATATTTT. Encoded protein: CASSLETTQGNTIYF. The full variable domain, completed using reference TRBV5-1 and TRBJ1-3, is KAGVTQTPRYLIKTRGQQVTLSCSPISGHRSVSWYQQTPGQGLQFLFEYFSETQRNKGNFPGRFSGRQFSNSRSEMNVSTLELGDSALYLCASSLETTQGNTIYFGEGSWLTVV.

This chain connects TRBV6-2 or TRBV6-3 to TRBJ2-1; D may be TRBD1 (6 bases). From germline, CDR1 is MNHEY and CDR2 SVGEGT. Trimming removed 2 bases at V and 8 bases at J, with 13 bases between. This CDR3 contains 14 residues. CDR3 sequence: CASSYGQGYDEQFF. Written as DNA, the CDR3 is TGTGCCAGCAGTTACGGGCAGGGGTATGATGAGCAGTTCTTC.

V gene TRBV18 combines with J gene TRBJ1-1; D is perhaps TRBD1 (5 bases). Germline V gives CDR1 KGHSH, CDR2 LQKENI. V was shortened by 5 bases and J by 1 base, with 8 bases between the two germline ends. CDR3 length equals 13 residues. In DNA form, the CDR3 reads TGTGCCAGCTCAACGACAGAGAACACTGAAGCTTTCTTT. It encodes CASSTTENTEAFF.

This clonotype came up a few times. The V call is TRBV18, the J call TRBJ1-1; D remains ambiguous. The length of the CDR3 is 13 residues. V gave up 7 bases and J gave up 3 bases, with 12 bases separating them. Germline V gene data show CDR1 as KGHSH and CDR2 as LQKENI. The CDR3 sequence: CASFAGRDTEAFF. The CDR3 bases are TGTGCCAGCTTCGCAGGCCGAGACACTGAAGCTTTCTTT.

This clonotype was detected a few times. The chain carries TRBV5-4 and TRBJ1-1; 9 nucleotides align to TRBD1. Germline CDR1 and CDR2: SGHNT and YYREEE (reference sequence). With V trimmed by 3 bases and J by 5 bases, 8 bases remained unmatched. The CDR3 consists of 15 residues. This CDR3 is CASSSDGQGRTEAFF. The DNA of the CDR3 is TGTGCCAGCAGCTCCGACGGACAGGGGAGGACTGAAGCTTTCTTT.